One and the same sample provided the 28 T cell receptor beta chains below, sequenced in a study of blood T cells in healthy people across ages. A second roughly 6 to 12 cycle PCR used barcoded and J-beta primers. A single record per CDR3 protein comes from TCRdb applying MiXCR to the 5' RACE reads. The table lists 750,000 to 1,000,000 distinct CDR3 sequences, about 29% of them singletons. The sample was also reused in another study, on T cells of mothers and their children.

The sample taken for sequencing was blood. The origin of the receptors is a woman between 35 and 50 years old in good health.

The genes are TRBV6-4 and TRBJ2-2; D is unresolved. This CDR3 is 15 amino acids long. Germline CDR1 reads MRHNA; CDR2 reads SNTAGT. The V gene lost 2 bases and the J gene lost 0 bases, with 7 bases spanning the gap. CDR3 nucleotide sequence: TGTGCCAGCAGTGACGGGGTGGCGAACACCGGGGAGCTGTTTTTT. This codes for CASSDGVANTGELFF.

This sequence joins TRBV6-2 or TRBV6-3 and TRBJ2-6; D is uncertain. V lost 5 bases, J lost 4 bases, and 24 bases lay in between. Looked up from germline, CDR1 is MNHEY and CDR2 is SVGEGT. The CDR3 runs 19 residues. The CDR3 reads CASSRQSALGTLGANVLTF. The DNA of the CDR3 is TGTGCCAGCAGTCGGCAAAGTGCACTCGGTACCCTCGGGGCCAACGTCCTGACTTTC.

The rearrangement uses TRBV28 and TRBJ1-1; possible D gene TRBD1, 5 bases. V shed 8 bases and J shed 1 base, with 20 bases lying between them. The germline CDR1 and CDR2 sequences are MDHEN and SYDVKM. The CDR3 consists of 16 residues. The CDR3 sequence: CASDSWGDPKNTEAFF. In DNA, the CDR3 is TGTGCCAGCGACTCCTGGGGGGACCCTAAGAACACTGAAGCTTTCTTT.

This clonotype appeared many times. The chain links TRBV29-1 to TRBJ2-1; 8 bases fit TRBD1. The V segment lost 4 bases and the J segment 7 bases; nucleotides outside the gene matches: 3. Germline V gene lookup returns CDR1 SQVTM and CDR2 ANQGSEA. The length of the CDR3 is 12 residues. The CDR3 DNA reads TGCAGCGTTGGGACAGGGTTAAATGAGCAGTTCTTC. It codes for CSVGTGLNEQFF.

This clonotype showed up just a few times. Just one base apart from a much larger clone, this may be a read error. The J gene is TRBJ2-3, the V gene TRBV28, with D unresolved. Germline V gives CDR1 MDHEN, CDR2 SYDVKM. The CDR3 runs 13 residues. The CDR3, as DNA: TGTGCCGGCAGTTTGGGGTCGGCGGTTACGCAGTATTTT. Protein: CAGSLGSAVTQYF. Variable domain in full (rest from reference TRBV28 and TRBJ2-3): DVKVTQSSRYLVKRTGEKVFLECVQDMDHENMFWYRQDPGLGLRLIYFSYDVKMKEKGDIPEGYSVSREKKERFSLILESASTNQTSMYLCAGSLGSAVTQYFGPGTRLTVL.

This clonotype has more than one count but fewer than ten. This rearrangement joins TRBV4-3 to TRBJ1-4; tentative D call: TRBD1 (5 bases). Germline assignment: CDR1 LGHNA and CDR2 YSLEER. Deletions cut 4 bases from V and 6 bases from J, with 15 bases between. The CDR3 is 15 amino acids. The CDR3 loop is CASSPQVGDDEKLFF. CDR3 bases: TGCGCCAGCAGCCCCCAGGTCGGGGACGATGAAAAACTGTTTTTT.

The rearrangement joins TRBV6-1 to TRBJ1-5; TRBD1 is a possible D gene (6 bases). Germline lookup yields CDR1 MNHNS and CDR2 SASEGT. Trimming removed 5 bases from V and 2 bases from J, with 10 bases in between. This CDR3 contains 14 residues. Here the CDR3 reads CASSRTERNQPQHF. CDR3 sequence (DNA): TGTGCCAGCAGTAGGACAGAACGCAATCAGCCCCAGCATTTT.

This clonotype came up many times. The CDR3 nucleotides are TGTGCCAGCAGGTTGACCCCTAGGGCTAACTATAATTCACCCCTCCACTTT. It is translated as CASRLTPRANYNSPLHF. The chain links TRBV12-3 or TRBV12-4 to TRBJ1-6, with D hard to call. The CDR3 is 17 residues long. V shed 6 bases and J shed 3 bases, with 18 bases lying between them.

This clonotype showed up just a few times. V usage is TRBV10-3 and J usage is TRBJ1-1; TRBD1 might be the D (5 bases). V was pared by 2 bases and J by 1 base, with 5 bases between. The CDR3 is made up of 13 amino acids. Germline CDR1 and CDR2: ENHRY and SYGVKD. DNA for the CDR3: TGTGCCATCAGTGAGGGGACGAACACTGAAGCTTTCTTT. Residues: CAISEGTNTEAFF.

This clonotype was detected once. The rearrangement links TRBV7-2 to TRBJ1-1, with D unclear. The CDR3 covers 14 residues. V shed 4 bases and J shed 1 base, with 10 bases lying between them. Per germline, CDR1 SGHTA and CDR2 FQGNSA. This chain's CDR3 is CASSCGLTNTEAFF. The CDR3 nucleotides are TGTGCCAGCAGCTGCGGGCTAACGAACACTGAAGCTTTCTTT.

CDR3 residues: CASSCSQGNSEQYF. The CDR3, as DNA: TGTGCCAGCAGTTGCTCCCAGGGAAACTCCGAGCAGTACTTC. The V and J genes are TRBV6-2 or TRBV6-3 and TRBJ2-7, with TRBD1 as a possible D gene (5 bases). This CDR3 contains 14 residues. Trimming stripped 4 bases from V and 6 bases from J, with 16 bases between. Germline V gene lookup returns CDR1 MNHEY and CDR2 SVGEGT.

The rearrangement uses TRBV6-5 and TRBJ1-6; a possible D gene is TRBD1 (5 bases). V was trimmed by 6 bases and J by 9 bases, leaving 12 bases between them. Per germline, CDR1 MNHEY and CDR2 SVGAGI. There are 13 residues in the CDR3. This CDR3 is CASRIGAGSPLHF. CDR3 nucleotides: TGTGCCAGCAGAATAGGGGCCGGTTCACCCCTCCACTTT.

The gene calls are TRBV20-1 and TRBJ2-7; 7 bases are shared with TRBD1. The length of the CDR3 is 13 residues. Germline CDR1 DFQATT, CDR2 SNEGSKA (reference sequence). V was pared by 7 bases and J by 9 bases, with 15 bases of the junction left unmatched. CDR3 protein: CSVTGTVGSRQYF. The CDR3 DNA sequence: TGCAGTGTTACCGGGACAGTTGGGTCCCGGCAGTACTTC.

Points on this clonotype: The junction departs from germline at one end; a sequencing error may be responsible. Here the CDR3 DNA reads TGCGCCAGCAGCCAAGGAACAGGGTCTGAAGTTTTCTTT. It is translated as CASSQGTGSEVFF. The rearrangement joins TRBV4-3 to TRBJ1-1; weak D call: TRBD1 (6 bases). This CDR3 has 13 amino acids. Per germline, CDR1 LGHNA and CDR2 YSLEER.

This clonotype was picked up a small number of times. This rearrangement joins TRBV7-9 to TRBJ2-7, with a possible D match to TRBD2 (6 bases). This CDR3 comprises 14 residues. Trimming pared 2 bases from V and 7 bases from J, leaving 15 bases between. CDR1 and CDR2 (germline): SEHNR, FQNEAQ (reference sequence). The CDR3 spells CASSLPGVVREQYF. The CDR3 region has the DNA TGTGCCAGCAGCTTACCGGGGGTAGTTAGGGAGCAGTACTTC.

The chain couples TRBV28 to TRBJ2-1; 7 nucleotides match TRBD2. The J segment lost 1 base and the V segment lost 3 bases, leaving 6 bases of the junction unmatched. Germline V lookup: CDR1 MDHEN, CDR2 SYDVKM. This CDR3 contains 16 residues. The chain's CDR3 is CASSFPRTSSYNEQFF. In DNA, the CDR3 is TGTGCCAGCAGTTTCCCGAGGACTAGTTCCTACAATGAGCAGTTCTTC.

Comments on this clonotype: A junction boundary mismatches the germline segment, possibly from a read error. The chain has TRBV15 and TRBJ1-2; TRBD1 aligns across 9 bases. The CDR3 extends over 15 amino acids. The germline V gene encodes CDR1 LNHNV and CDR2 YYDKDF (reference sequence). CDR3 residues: CATSPGTGSSYDYTF. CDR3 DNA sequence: TGTGCCACCAGTCCCGGGACAGGGAGCTCCTATGACTACACCTTC.

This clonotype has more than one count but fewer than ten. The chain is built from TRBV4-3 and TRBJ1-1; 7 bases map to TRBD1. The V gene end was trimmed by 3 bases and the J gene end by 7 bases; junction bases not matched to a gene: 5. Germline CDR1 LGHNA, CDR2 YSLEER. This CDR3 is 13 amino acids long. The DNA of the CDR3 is TGCGCCAGCAGCCAGGTACAGGGGAATGAAGCTTTCTTT. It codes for CASSQVQGNEAFF.

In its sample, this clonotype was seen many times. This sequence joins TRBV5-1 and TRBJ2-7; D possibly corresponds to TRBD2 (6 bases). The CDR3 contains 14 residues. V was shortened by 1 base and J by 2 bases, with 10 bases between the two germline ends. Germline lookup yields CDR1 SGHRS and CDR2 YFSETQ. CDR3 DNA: TGCGCCAGCAGCTTGTTGGGGGGAACCTACGAGCAGTACTTC. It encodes CASSLLGGTYEQYF.

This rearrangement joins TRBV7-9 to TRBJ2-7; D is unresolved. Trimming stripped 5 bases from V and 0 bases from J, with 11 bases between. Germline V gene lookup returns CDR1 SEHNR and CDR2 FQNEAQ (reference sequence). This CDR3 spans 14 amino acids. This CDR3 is CASSPDHSSYEQYF. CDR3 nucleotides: TGTGCCAGCAGCCCGGACCATTCCTCCTACGAGCAGTACTTC.

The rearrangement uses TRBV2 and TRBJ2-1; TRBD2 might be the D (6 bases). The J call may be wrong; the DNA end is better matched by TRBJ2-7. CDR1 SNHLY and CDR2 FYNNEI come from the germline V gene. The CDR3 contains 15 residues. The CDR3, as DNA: TGTGCCAGCAGTGAGCAGGGAGGCTCCTACAATGAGCAGTACTTC. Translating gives CASSEQGGSYNEQYF.

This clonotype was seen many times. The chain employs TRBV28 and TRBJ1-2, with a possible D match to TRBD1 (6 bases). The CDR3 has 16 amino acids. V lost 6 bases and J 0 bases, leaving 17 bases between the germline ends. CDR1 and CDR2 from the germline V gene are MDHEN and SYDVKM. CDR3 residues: CASRERGTTSNYGYTF. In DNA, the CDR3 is TGTGCCAGCAGGGAGCGGGGGACAACGTCTAACTATGGCTACACCTTC.

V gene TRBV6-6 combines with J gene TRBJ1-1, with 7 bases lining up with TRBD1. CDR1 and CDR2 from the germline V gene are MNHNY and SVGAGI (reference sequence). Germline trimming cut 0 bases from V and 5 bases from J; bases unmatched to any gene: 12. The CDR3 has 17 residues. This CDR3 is CASSYSKGGLHLTEAFF. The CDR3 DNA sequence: TGTGCCAGCAGTTACTCGAAAGGGGGCCTCCATCTTACTGAAGCTTTCTTT.

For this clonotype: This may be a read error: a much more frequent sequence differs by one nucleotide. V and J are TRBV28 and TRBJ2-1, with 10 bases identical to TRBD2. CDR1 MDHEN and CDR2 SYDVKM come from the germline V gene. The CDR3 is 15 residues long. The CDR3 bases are TGTGTCAGCAGTTTGCCCAGCGGGGGGGCCAATGAGCAGTTCTTC. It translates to CVSSLPSGGANEQFF.

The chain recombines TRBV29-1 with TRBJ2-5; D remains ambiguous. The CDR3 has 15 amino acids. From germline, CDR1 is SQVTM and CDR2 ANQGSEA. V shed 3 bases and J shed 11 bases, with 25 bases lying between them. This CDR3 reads CSVEVPRAFYDEQYF. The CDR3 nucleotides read TGCAGCGTTGAGGTTCCCCGGGCCTTCTACGATGAGCAGTACTTC.

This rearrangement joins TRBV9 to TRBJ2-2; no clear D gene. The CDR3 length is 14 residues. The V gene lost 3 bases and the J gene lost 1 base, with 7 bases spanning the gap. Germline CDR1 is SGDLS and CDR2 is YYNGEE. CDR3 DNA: TGTGCCAGCAGCGCCCGACAGAACACCGGGGAGCTGTTTTTT. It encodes CASSARQNTGELFF.

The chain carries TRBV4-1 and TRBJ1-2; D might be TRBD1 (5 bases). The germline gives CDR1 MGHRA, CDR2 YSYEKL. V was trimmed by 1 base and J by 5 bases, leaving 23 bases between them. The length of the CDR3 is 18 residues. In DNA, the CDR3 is TGCGCCAGCAGCCAAGGTCTTCGTGCGGGGAATGGGACTTATGGCTACACCTTC. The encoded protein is CASSQGLRAGNGTYGYTF.

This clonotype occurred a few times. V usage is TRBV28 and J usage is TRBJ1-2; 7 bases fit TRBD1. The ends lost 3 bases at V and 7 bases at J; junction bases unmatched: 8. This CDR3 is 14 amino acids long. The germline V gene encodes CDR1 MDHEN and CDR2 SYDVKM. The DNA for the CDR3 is TGTGCCAGCAGTTTGTCCCGGGACAGTGTTGGCTACACCTTC. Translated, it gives CASSLSRDSVGYTF.